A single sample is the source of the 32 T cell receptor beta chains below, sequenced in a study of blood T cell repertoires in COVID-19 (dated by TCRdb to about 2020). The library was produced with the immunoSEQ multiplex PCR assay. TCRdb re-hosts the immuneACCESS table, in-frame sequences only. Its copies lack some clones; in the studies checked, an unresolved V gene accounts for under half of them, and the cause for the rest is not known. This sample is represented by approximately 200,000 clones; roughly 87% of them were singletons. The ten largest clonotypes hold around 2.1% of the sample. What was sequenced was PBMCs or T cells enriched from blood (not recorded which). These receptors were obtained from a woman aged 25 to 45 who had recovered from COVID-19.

CDR3: CASSLMAVSSTDTQYF. The CDR3 bases are TGTGCCAGCAGCTTGATGGCGGTATCTAGCACAGATACGCAGTATTTT. This chain connects TRBV7-2 to TRBJ2-3, with no clear D. Trimming took off 3 bases at V and 0 bases at J, with 13 bases between the two ends. The CDR3 has 16 residues. Per the germline V gene, CDR1 is SGHTA and CDR2 is FQGNSA. Together with reference TRBV7-2 and TRBJ2-3, the CDR3 gives the full variable domain: GAGVSQSPSNKVTEKGKDVELRCDPISGHTALYWYRQSLGQGLEFLIYFQGNSAPDKSGLPSDRFSAERTGGSVSTLTIQRTQQEDSAVYLCASSLMAVSSTDTQYFGPGTRLTVL.

The CDR3 DNA sequence: TGTGCCAGCGGGGACAGGTCAGGCGCCGGGGAGCTGTTTTTT. Protein: CASGDRSGAGELFF. The genes are TRBV25-1 and TRBJ2-2; 8 bases are shared with TRBD1. CDR3 length equals 14 residues. Per the germline V gene, CDR1 is MGHDK and CDR2 is SYGVNS. The V and J ends lost 8 bases and 6 bases, in that order; junction bases with no gene match: 8.

The CDR3 DNA is TGCGCCAGCAGACCCGGGACAATGGGCCCAGATACGCAGTATTTT. Translating gives CASRPGTMGPDTQYF. The chain has TRBV5-1 and TRBJ2-3; TRBD1 might be the D (6 bases). Germline V CDR1 and CDR2: SGHRS, YFSETQ. The CDR3 totals 15 residues. Trimming took off 5 bases at V and 4 bases at J, with 17 bases between the two ends.

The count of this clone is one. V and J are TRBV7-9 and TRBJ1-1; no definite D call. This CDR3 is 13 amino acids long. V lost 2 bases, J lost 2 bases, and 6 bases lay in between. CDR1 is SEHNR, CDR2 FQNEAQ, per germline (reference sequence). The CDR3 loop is CASSLLGNTEAFF. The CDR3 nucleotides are TGTGCCAGCAGCTTACTAGGAAACACTGAAGCTTTCTTT.

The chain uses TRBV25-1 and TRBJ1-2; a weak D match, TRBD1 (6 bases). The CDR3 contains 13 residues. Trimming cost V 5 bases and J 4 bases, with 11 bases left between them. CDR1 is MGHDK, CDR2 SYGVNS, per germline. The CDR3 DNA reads TGTGCCAGCAGTCTCGACAGGACCTATGGCTACACCTTC. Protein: CASSLDRTYGYTF.

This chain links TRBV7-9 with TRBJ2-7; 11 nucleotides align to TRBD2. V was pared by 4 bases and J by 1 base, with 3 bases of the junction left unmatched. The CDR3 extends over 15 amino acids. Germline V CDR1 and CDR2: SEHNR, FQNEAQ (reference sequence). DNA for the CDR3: TGTGCCAGCAGCTCCATAGCGGGGGGGTCCTACGAGCAGTACTTC. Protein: CASSSIAGGSYEQYF.

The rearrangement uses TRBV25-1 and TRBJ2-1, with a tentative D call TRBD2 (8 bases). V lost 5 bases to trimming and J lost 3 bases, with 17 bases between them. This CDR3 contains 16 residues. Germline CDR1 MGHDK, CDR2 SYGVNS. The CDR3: CASSPQGTSGYNEQFF. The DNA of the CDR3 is TGTGCCAGCAGTCCACAGGGGACTAGTGGCTACAATGAGCAGTTCTTC.

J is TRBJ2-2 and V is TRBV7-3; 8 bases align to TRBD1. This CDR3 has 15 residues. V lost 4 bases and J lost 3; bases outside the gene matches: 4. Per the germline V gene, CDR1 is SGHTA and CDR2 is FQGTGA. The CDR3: CASSSTGADTGELFF. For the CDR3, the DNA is TGTGCCAGCAGCTCGACAGGGGCGGACACCGGGGAGCTGTTTTTT.

The CDR3 sequence: CASLKGQVMAEAFF. Written as DNA, the CDR3 is TGTGCCAGCCTTAAGGGACAGGTTATGGCTGAAGCTTTCTTT. The V call is TRBV25-1, the J call TRBJ1-1, with 8 bases matching TRBD1. CDR1 MGHDK and CDR2 SYGVNS come from the germline V gene. This CDR3 is 14 amino acids long. J gave up 6 bases and V 8 bases, and 11 bases lay outside the gene matches.

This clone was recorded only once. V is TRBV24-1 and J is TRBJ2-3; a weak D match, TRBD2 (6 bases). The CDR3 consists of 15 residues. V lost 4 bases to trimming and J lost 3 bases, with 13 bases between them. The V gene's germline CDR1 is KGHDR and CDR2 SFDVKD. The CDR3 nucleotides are TGTGCCACCAGTGACCCGTGGGAGGCAACAGATACGCAGTATTTT. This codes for CATSDPWEATDTQYF.

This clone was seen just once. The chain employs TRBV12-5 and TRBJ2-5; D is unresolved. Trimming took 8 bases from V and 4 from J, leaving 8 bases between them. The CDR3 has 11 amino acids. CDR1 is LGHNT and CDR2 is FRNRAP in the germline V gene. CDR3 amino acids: CASSRSETQYF. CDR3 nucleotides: TGTGCTAGTTCTCGTTCAGAGACCCAGTACTTC.

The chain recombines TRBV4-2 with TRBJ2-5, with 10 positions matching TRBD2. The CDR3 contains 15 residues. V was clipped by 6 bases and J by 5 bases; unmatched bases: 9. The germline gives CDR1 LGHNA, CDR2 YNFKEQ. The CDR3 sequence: CASRKSGGARETQYF. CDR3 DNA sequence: TGTGCCAGCAGAAAAAGCGGGGGGGCCCGGGAGACCCAGTACTTC.

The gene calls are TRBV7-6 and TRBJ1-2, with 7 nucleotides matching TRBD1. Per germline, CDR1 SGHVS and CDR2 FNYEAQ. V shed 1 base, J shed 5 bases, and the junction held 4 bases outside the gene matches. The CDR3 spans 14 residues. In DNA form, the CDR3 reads TGTGCCAGCAGCTTAGATCAGGGGGGTTATGGCTACACCTTC. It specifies CASSLDQGGYGYTF.

Written as DNA, the CDR3 is TGTGCCTGGAGTCATAGCGGGAGCCTCACCGGGGAGCTGTTTTTT. Translated: CAWSHSGSLTGELFF. The rearrangement links TRBV30 to TRBJ2-2; 9 positions match TRBD2. The CDR3 consists of 15 residues. Germline values: CDR1 GTSNPN, CDR2 SVGIG (reference sequence). V shed 2 bases, J shed 4 bases, and the junction held 5 bases outside the gene matches.

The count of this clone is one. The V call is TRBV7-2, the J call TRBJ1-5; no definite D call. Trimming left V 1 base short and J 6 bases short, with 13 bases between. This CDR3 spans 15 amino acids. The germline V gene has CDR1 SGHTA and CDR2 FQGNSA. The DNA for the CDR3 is TGTGCCAGCAGCTTAGGGTCCGGAGGGAGTCAGCCCCAGCATTTT. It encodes CASSLGSGGSQPQHF.

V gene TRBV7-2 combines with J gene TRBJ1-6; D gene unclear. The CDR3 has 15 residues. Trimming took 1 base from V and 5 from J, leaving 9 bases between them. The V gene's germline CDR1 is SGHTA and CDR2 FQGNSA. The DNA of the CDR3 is TGTGCCAGCAGCTTAGGGACTGTGGATAATTCACCCCTCCACTTT. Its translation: CASSLGTVDNSPLHF.

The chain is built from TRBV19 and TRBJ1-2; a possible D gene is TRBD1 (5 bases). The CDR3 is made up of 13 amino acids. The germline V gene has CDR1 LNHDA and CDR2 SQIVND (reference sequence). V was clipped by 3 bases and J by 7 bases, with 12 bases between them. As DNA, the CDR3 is TGTGCCAGTAGTATGGTCACAGGTTCTGGCTACACCTTC. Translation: CASSMVTGSGYTF.

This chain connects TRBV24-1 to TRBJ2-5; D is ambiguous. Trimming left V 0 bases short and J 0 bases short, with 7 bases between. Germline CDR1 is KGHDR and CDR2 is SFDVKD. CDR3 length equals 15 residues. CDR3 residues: CATSDLYEYQETQYF. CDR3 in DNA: TGTGCCACCAGTGATTTGTATGAGTACCAAGAGACCCAGTACTTC.

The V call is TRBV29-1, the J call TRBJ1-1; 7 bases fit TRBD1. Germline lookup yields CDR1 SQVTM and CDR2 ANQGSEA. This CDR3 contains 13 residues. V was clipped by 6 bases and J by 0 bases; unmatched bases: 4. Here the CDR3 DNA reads TGCAGCGTAGCCGGGACAGTGAACACTGAAGCTTTCTTT. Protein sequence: CSVAGTVNTEAFF.

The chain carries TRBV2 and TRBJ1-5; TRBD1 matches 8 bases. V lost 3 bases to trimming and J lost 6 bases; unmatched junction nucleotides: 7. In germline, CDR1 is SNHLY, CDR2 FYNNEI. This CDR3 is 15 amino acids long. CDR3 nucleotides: TGTGCCAGCAGTGACGACAGGGGTTCGGTTCAGCCCCAGCATTTT. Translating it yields CASSDDRGSVQPQHF.

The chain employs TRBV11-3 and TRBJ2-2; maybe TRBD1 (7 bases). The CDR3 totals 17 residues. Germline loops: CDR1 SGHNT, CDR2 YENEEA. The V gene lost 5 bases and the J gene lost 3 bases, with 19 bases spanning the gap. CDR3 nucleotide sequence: TGTGCCAGCAGCCAACCCCCTCGCAGGGGGGACACCGGGGAGCTGTTTTTT. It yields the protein CASSQPPRRGDTGELFF.

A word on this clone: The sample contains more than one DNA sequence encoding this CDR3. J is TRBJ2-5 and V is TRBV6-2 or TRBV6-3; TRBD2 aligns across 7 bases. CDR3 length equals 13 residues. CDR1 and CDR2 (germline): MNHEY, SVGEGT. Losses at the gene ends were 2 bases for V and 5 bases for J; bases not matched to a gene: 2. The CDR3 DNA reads TGTGCCAGCAGTTACGAGGGAGGGGAGACCCAGTACTTC. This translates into CASSYEGGETQYF.

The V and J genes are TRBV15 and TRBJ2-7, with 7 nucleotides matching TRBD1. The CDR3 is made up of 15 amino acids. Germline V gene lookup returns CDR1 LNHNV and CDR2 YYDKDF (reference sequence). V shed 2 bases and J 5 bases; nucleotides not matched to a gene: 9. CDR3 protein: CATSRSRQGSNEQYF. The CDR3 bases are TGTGCCACCAGCAGATCACGACAGGGAAGTAACGAGCAGTACTTC.

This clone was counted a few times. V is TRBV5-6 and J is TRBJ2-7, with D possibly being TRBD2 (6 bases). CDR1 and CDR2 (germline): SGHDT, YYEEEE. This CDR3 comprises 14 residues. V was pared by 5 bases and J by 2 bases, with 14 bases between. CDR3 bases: TGTGCCAGCAGTTGGCGCGGGATCCCCTACGAGCAGTACTTC. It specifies CASSWRGIPYEQYF. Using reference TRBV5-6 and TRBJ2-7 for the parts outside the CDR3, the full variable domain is DAGVTQSPTHLIKTRGQQVTLRCSPKSGHDTVSWYQQALGQGPQFIFQYYEEEERQRGNFPDRFSGHQFPNYSSELNVNALLLGDSALYLCASSWRGIPYEQYFGPGTRLTVT.

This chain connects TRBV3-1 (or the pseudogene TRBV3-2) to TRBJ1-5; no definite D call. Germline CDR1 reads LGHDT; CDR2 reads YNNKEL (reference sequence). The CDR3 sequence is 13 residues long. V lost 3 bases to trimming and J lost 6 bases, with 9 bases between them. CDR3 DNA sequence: TGTGCCAGCAGCCACCGGGTTAGTCAGCCCCAGCATTTT. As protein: CASSHRVSQPQHF.

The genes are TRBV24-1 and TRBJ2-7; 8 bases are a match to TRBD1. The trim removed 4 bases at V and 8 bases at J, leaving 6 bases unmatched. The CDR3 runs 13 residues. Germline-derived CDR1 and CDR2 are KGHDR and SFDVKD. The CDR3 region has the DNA TGTGCCACCAGTGACCCTACAGGGGGTAAGCAGTACTTC. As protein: CATSDPTGGKQYF.

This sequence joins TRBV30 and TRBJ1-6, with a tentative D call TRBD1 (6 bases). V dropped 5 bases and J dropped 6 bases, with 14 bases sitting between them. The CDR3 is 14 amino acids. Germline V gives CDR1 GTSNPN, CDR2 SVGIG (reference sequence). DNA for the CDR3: TGTGCCTGGGTGATACAGGGTTCTAATTCACCCCTCCACTTT. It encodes CAWVIQGSNSPLHF.

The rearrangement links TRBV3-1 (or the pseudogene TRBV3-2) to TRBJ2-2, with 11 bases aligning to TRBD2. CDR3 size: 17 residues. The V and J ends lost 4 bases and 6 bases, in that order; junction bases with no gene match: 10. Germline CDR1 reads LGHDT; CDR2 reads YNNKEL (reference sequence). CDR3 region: CASSRDLTSGVPGELFF. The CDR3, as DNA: TGTGCCAGCAGCCGAGATCTGACTAGCGGGGTCCCCGGGGAGCTGTTTTTT.

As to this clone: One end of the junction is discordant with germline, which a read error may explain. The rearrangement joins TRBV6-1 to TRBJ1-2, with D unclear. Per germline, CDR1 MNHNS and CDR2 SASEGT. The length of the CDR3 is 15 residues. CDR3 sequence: CASSEAGFASGRAHW. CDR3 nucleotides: TGTGCCAGCAGTGAAGCAGGTTTCGCCTCGGGGAGGGCCCACTGG.

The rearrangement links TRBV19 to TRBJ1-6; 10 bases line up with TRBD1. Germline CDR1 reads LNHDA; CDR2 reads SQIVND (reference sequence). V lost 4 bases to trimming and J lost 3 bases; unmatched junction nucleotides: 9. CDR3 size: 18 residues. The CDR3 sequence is CASSTNRDRGFYNSPLHF. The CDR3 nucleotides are TGTGCCAGTAGTACCAACCGGGACAGGGGATTCTATAATTCACCCCTCCACTTT.

CDR3 nucleotides: TGCGCCAGCAGCCAAGTGTGGCAGGGTTCGGGCAATCAGCCCCAGCATTTT. It yields the protein CASSQVWQGSGNQPQHF. The V and J genes are TRBV4-1 and TRBJ1-5; weak D call: TRBD1 (5 bases). Germline V gene data show CDR1 as MGHRA and CDR2 as YSYEKL. This CDR3 region has 17 residues. V shed 1 base and J shed 2 bases, with 15 bases lying between them.

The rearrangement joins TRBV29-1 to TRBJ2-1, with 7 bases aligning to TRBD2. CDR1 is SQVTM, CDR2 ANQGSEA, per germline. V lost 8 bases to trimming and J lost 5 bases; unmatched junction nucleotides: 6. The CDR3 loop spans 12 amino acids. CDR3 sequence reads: CSLRDYDNEQFF. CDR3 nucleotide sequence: TGCAGCTTAAGGGACTACGACAATGAGCAGTTCTTC.